This T cell receptor (beta chain) derives from a study of T cell repertoires in cytomegalovirus infection. This clonotype occurred a few times. Its antigen is as yet unknown. Germline loops: CDR1 DFQATT, CDR2 SNEGSKA (reference sequence). Deletions cut 5 bases from V and 1 base from J, with 17 bases between. This CDR3 comprises 15 residues. TCRdb re-called the reads through MiXCR, storing one row per CDR3 protein. The sample gives about 160,000 distinct CDR3 sequences, less than 25% of which show up once; 20% to 30% is in the top ten. The sample here was CD8+ T cells from cultured PBMCs, taken from culture after CMV antigen stimulation. The genes are TRBV20-1 and TRBJ2-5, with a possible D match to TRBD1 (5 bases). The sequence was collected from a human donor in good health (CMV status not recorded). Some clones in this sample may be carry-over from other donors' samples. CDR3 amino acids: CSASTLQVPQETQYF. The CDR3 bases are TGCAGTGCTTCCACCCTACAGGTGCCCCAAGAGACCCAGTACTTC.